Each of the 20 T cell receptor beta chains below was sequenced from the same sample in a study of blood T cell repertoires in COVID-19. Some clones are missing from TCRdb's copy, which holds only in-frame ones; the method was immunoSEQ multiplex PCR. In the table there are roughly 100,000 clones, about 80% of which are singletons. Sequenced: peripheral blood. Receptors were obtained from an older woman with acute or convalescent COVID-19.

V usage is TRBV19 and J usage is TRBJ2-7; possible D gene TRBD2, 5 bases. The CDR3 is made up of 15 amino acids. Trimming cost V 1 base and J 2 bases, with 12 bases left between them. Germline V lookup: CDR1 LNHDA, CDR2 SQIVND (reference sequence). The chain's CDR3 is CASSIGGPGTYEQYF. The DNA for the CDR3 is TGTGCCAGTAGTATAGGAGGGCCGGGAACCTACGAGCAGTACTTC.

V is TRBV5-1 and J is TRBJ2-2, with TRBD1 matching 8 bases. With 6 bases clipped from V and 3 bases from J, the junction kept 10 bases outside the gene matches. Germline CDR1 is SGHRS and CDR2 is YFSETQ. This CDR3 has 16 residues. The CDR3 region is CASTPGTGSHTGELFF. The CDR3 DNA follows: TGCGCCAGCACCCCCGGGACAGGATCCCACACCGGGGAGCTGTTTTTT.

The rearrangement links TRBV18 to TRBJ1-6; perhaps TRBD1 as D (5 bases). Deletions cut 5 bases from V and 9 bases from J, with 14 bases between. The V gene's germline CDR1 is KGHSH and CDR2 LQKENI. The CDR3 contains 14 residues. In DNA, the CDR3 is TGTGCCAGCTCATCCGGAGGGACGGGTTCACCCCTCCACTTT. Residues: CASSSGGTGSPLHF. The full variable domain, with the rest looked up from reference TRBV18 and TRBJ1-6, is NAGVMQNPRHLVRRRGQEARLRCSPMKGHSHVYWYRQLPEEGLKFMVYLQKENIIDESGMPKERFSAEFPKEGPSILRIQQVVRGDSAAYFCASSSGGTGSPLHFGNGTRLTVT.

Written as DNA, the CDR3 is TGTGCCAGTAGGCACGCAGGGGGCGCGAACACTGAAGCTTTCTTT. Its translation is CASRHAGGANTEAFF. This chain connects TRBV19 to TRBJ1-1, with 8 nucleotides matching TRBD1. Trimming took 6 bases from V and 1 from J; bases not matched to a gene: 7. There are 15 residues in the CDR3. CDR1 and CDR2 (germline): LNHDA, SQIVND (reference sequence). The entire variable domain, with the rest obtained from reference TRBV19 and TRBJ1-1, is as follows: DGGITQSPKYLFRKEGQNVTLSCEQNLNHDAMYWYRQDPGQGLRLIYYSQIVNDFQKGDIAEGYSVSREKKESFPLTVTSAQKNPTAFYLCASRHAGGANTEAFFGQGTRLTVV.

This chain joins TRBV25-1 and TRBJ2-5, with TRBD2 matching 8 bases. The CDR3 loop spans 14 amino acids. Germline CDR1 and CDR2: MGHDK and SYGVNS. Germline trimming cut 2 bases from V and 5 bases from J; bases unmatched to any gene: 4. The chain's CDR3 is CASSENGGGETQYF. In nucleotides, the CDR3 is TGTGCCAGCAGTGAAAACGGGGGGGGCGAGACCCAGTACTTC.

J is TRBJ2-1 and V is TRBV24-1, with 7 positions matching TRBD2. The trim removed 10 bases at V and 6 bases at J, leaving 8 bases unmatched. The CDR3 length is 13 residues. Per germline, CDR1 KGHDR and CDR2 SFDVKD. The CDR3 here is CATEAGGSNEQFF. The CDR3 region has the DNA TGTGCCACAGAAGCCGGGGGGAGCAATGAGCAGTTCTTC.

Only a few counts were recorded for this clone. J is TRBJ1-1 and V is TRBV2; 7 bases agree with TRBD1. CDR3 length equals 15 residues. With 5 bases clipped from V and 3 bases from J, the junction kept 9 bases outside the gene matches. Per germline, CDR1 SNHLY and CDR2 FYNNEI. The CDR3 coding sequence is TGTGCCAGCAGTCTTGAGGGACAGAGGGACACTGAAGCTTTCTTT. It yields the protein CASSLEGQRDTEAFF.

The chain is built from TRBV11-1 and TRBJ2-3; no clear D. V was cut by 3 bases and J by 1 base, with 8 bases left in between. The CDR3 sequence is 14 residues long. The germline gives CDR1 SGHAT, CDR2 FQDESV (reference sequence). The chain's CDR3 is CASSFGEGTDTQYF. For the CDR3, the DNA is TGTGCCAGCAGCTTCGGTGAAGGCACAGATACGCAGTATTTT.

The J gene is TRBJ1-2, the V gene TRBV6-1; 10 bases align to TRBD1. The CDR3 is 15 amino acids. The germline gives CDR1 MNHNS, CDR2 SASEGT. V lost 2 bases and J lost 3; bases outside the gene matches: 3. CDR3 DNA: TGTGCCAGCAGTGAATCGACAGGGGGCTACTATGGCTACACCTTC. Amino acid sequence: CASSESTGGYYGYTF.

This clone was seen just once. The chain joins TRBV27 to TRBJ2-3, with 9 bases aligning to TRBD1. Per germline, CDR1 MNHEY and CDR2 SMNVEV (reference sequence). The CDR3 covers 15 residues. J lost 6 bases, V lost 2 bases, and 6 bases had no gene match. In DNA, the CDR3 is TGTGCCAGCAGTTTAGTGGGGACAGGGCGGGATACGCAGTATTTT. The encoded protein is CASSLVGTGRDTQYF.

The table lists this clone with a count of one. The rearrangement links TRBV4-1 to TRBJ2-7; 7 bases align to TRBD2. Germline assignment: CDR1 MGHRA and CDR2 YSYEKL. The ends lost 0 bases at V and 3 bases at J; junction bases unmatched: 11. There are 17 residues in the CDR3. CDR3 sequence reads: CASSQDDGGNIRYEQYF. DNA of the CDR3: TGCGCCAGCAGCCAAGATGACGGGGGGAATATACGCTACGAGCAGTACTTC.

A word on this clone: One end of the junction does not line up with germline, which may come from a read error. The genes are TRBV4-1 and TRBJ2-2; 7 bases agree with TRBD2. This CDR3 comprises 16 residues. Germline V gene lookup returns CDR1 MGHRA and CDR2 YSYEKL. DNA of the CDR3: TGCGCCAGCAGCCAAGCTGGACTAGGGAACGCCGGGGAGCTGTTTTTT. It specifies CASSQAGLGNAGELFF.

This clone was recorded a few times. This chain joins TRBV29-1 and TRBJ1-2; D call uncertain. Trimming cost V 4 bases and J 1 base, with 4 bases left between them. The V gene's germline CDR1 is SQVTM and CDR2 ANQGSEA. The CDR3 loop spans 11 amino acids. CDR3 amino acids: CSVAYNYGYTF. Here the CDR3 DNA reads TGCAGCGTTGCTTATAACTATGGCTACACCTTC.

The V call is TRBV5-1, the J call TRBJ2-3; perhaps TRBD2 as D (5 bases). The CDR3 has 15 amino acids. CDR1 and CDR2 from the germline V gene are SGHRS and YFSETQ. Deletions cut 3 bases from V and 5 bases from J, with 16 bases between. The CDR3 spells CASSSKDGGGDTQYF. The CDR3 nucleotides are TGCGCCAGCAGCTCGAAAGACGGAGGTGGAGATACGCAGTATTTT.

The chain is built from TRBV6-1 and TRBJ1-4; no clear D. In germline, CDR1 is MNHNS, CDR2 SASEGT. Trimming left V 1 base short and J 5 bases short, with 11 bases between. CDR3 length equals 15 residues. CDR3 amino acids: CASSEGGGGNEKLFF. CDR3 nucleotide sequence: TGTGCCAGCAGTGAAGGGGGAGGAGGGAATGAAAAACTGTTTTTT.

The CDR3 region has the DNA TGTGCCAGCAGTTCGGGGGGAAACCCGAACACTGAAGCTTTCTTT. As protein: CASSSGGNPNTEAFF. V and J are TRBV28 and TRBJ1-1, with D tentatively TRBD1 (5 bases). Germline assignment: CDR1 MDHEN and CDR2 SYDVKM. Trimming pared 4 bases from V and 1 base from J, leaving 13 bases between. This CDR3 comprises 15 residues.

This chain joins TRBV19 and TRBJ2-6; the match to TRBD1 covers 12 bases. Germline CDR1 is LNHDA and CDR2 is SQIVND (reference sequence). This CDR3 region has 18 residues. Trimming removed 5 bases from V and 1 base from J; junction bases left unmatched: 6. As DNA, the CDR3 is TGTGCCAGTAGTCACCGGGACAGGGGGCTGTCTGGGGCCAACGTCCTGACTTTC. Protein product: CASSHRDRGLSGANVLTF.

The genes are TRBV19 and TRBJ1-3; no reliable D call. This CDR3 is built from 16 residues. Trimming removed 4 bases at V and 0 bases at J, with 13 bases between. The germline V gene encodes CDR1 LNHDA and CDR2 SQIVND (reference sequence). CDR3 in amino acids: CASSTGSTSSGNTIYF. The CDR3 nucleotides read TGTGCCAGTAGTACCGGGTCGACTAGCTCTGGAAACACCATATATTTT.

CDR3 nucleotide sequence: TGTGCCAGCAGCTTATCGGACAGGGTATACGAGCAGTACTTC. Its protein is CASSLSDRVYEQYF. This chain uses TRBV7-9 with TRBJ2-7; 8 bases fit TRBD1. The V gene's germline CDR1 is SEHNR and CDR2 FQNEAQ (reference sequence). The CDR3 totals 14 residues. V shed 2 bases and J 4 bases; nucleotides not matched to a gene: 4. The variable domain in full, with the rest retrieved from reference TRBV7-9 and TRBJ2-7, is DTGVSQNPRHKITKRGQNVTFRCDPISEHNRLYWYRQTLGQGPEFLTYFQNEAQLEKSRLLSDRFSAERPKGSFSTLEIQRTEQGDSAMYLCASSLSDRVYEQYFGPGTRLTVT.

The CDR3 coding sequence is TGTGCCAGCAGCTTGCGCCGAGCGGGGAGCACAGATACGCAGTATTTT. Its protein is CASSLRRAGSTDTQYF. This rearrangement joins TRBV7-8 to TRBJ2-3; 7 bases map to TRBD2. V lost 3 bases, J lost 0 bases, and 6 bases stayed unmatched. This CDR3 comprises 16 residues. CDR1 and CDR2 (germline): SGHVS, FQNEAQ.